The clone carrying this T cell receptor (beta chain) was counted at least ten times. What it binds is not known. Thyroid surgery was preceded by no treatment in any patient. Authors' processing steps: A classifier of distant metastasis in papillary thyroid cancer was built from CDR3 differences (across clinicopathological groups). TCRdb called clones again from the PCR reads with MiXCR. V and J calls and clone size were set by TCRdb, not the authors. The sample contains roughly 59,000 clones, roughly 17% of which appear only once. These data belong to a study of metastatic and nonmetastatic thyroid tumors. Study observations and caveats: Malignant thyroid tumors reportedly exceeded benign nodules significantly in TCR beta diversity, with the difference appearing in blood and tumor.

This receptor was taken from a male donor with papillary thyroid cancer or a benign thyroid nodule (not recorded which). Some clones in this sample may be carry-over from other donors' samples. Input material: blood.

The CDR3 DNA reads TGCGCCAGCAGCCAATTGACAGGGTTCGGCAATCAGCCCCAGCATTTT. It translates to CASSQLTGFGNQPQHF. The chain recombines TRBV4-1 with TRBJ1-5; TRBD1 agrees at 7 bases. Germline loops: CDR1 MGHRA, CDR2 YSYEKL. This CDR3 is 16 amino acids long. After removal of 2 bases from V and 2 bases from J, the junction contained 6 bases not matched to a gene.